These T cell receptor beta chains were read from a single sample in a study of cytomegalovirus exposure and HLA in healthy donors. Some clones are missing from TCRdb's copy, which holds only in-frame ones; the method was immunoSEQ multiplex PCR. The data hold over 100,000 clones, with approximately 64% observed a single time. Sequencing was carried out using PBMCs. The receptors come from a human donor in good health. Both conserved end residues are part of each CDR3. Fields, in order: clone size, J gene, D gene, V gene, CDR3 DNA, CDR3 protein. The D gene is left open where the match is weak. For some rows the clone size is stated as once, few or many, or as a class when expanded; others skip it.

abundance: .; j_gene: TRBJ2-5; d_gene: TRBD2; v_gene: TRBV5-1; CDR3nt: TGCGCCAGCAGTTCGCGGGAGGGGGAGACCCAGTACTTC; CDR3aa: CASSSREGETQYF
abundance: .; j_gene: TRBJ2-3; d_gene: .; v_gene: TRBV7-6; CDR3nt: TGTGCCAGCAGCTTGAGGAGCGGTAGCACAGATACGCAGTATTTT; CDR3aa: CASSLRSGSTDTQYF
abundance: .; j_gene: TRBJ2-7; d_gene: TRBD2; v_gene: TRBV7-2; CDR3nt: TGTGCCAGCAGCTTTAGTAGCGGGACTTACTACGAGCAGTACTTC; CDR3aa: CASSFSSGTYYEQYF
abundance: few; j_gene: TRBJ1-1; d_gene: TRBD1; v_gene: TRBV27; CDR3nt: TGTGCCAGCAGTACCATGACAGGGGGGTACCAAACCCATGAAGCTTTCTTT; CDR3aa: CASSTMTGGYQTHEAFF
abundance: .; j_gene: TRBJ1-2; d_gene: .; v_gene: TRBV7-9; CDR3nt: TGTGCCAGCACCGCAAGGGGAGGCTACACCTTC; CDR3aa: CASTARGGYTF
abundance: .; j_gene: TRBJ2-1; d_gene: .; v_gene: TRBV5-1; CDR3nt: TGCGCCAGCAGCTTGGAGTACGGTGAGCAGTTCTTC; CDR3aa: CASSLEYGEQFF
abundance: .; j_gene: TRBJ2-1; d_gene: .; v_gene: TRBV9; CDR3nt: TGTGCCAGCAGCGCCGGTGGGGGGGCAAGCTCCTACAATGAGCAGTTCTTC; CDR3aa: CASSAGGGASSYNEQFF
abundance: few; j_gene: TRBJ1-1; d_gene: TRBD1; v_gene: TRBV27; CDR3nt: TGTGCCAGCAGTTTATCGACAGGGGGAACAAACACTGAAGCTTTCTTT; CDR3aa: CASSLSTGGTNTEAFF
abundance: few; j_gene: TRBJ2-5; d_gene: TRBD1; v_gene: TRBV9; CDR3nt: TGTGCCAGCAGCGTAGCTATGGGGGACAGCCAAGAGACCCAGTACTTC; CDR3aa: CASSVAMGDSQETQYF
abundance: .; j_gene: TRBJ2-2; d_gene: .; v_gene: TRBV11-2; CDR3nt: TGTGCCAGCAGCCTAAATCCGGGGGCCGGGGAGCTGTTTTTT; CDR3aa: CASSLNPGAGELFF
abundance: .; j_gene: TRBJ2-7; d_gene: TRBD1; v_gene: TRBV14; CDR3nt: TGTGCCAGCAGACGGACAGGGGACACCTACGAGCAGTACTTC; CDR3aa: CASRRTGDTYEQYF
abundance: .; j_gene: TRBJ2-3; d_gene: TRBD2; v_gene: TRBV7-9; CDR3nt: TGTGCCAGCAGCTTTAGCGGGAACACAGATACGCAGTATTTT; CDR3aa: CASSFSGNTDTQYF
abundance: .; j_gene: TRBJ1-1; d_gene: .; v_gene: TRBV29-1; CDR3nt: TGCAGCGTTCATTCCCCATCCGAAGCTTTCTTT; CDR3aa: CSVHSPSEAFF
abundance: .; j_gene: TRBJ1-3; d_gene: .; v_gene: TRBV19; CDR3nt: TGTGCCAGTAGCGCCGGACTCCTCTCTGGAAACACCATATATTTT; CDR3aa: CASSAGLLSGNTIYF
abundance: .; j_gene: TRBJ2-1; d_gene: TRBD2; v_gene: TRBV7-9; CDR3nt: TGTGCCAGCAGCTTAGCGGGGCTAGCGGGAAGCGAGCAGTTCTTC; CDR3aa: CASSLAGLAGSEQFF
abundance: .; j_gene: TRBJ2-1; d_gene: .; v_gene: TRBV5-4; CDR3nt: TGTGCCAGCAGCTTGGAACTGGCTAGAGCTGGGTCCTACAATGAGCAGTTCTTC; CDR3aa: CASSLELARAGSYNEQFF
abundance: .; j_gene: TRBJ2-7; d_gene: TRBD1; v_gene: TRBV30; CDR3nt: TGTGCCTGGAGTGTAAACAGGGGCTACGAGCAGTACTTC; CDR3aa: CAWSVNRGYEQYF
abundance: .; j_gene: TRBJ2-1; d_gene: TRBD2; v_gene: TRBV5-1; CDR3nt: TGCGCCAGCAGCTTGAGACTAGCGGGAGGGCCAGCTGAGCAGTTCTTC; CDR3aa: CASSLRLAGGPAEQFF
abundance: .; j_gene: TRBJ1-3; d_gene: .; v_gene: TRBV6-1; CDR3nt: TGTGCCAGCAGACACACAGCGGGGTCTGGAAACACCATATATTTT; CDR3aa: CASRHTAGSGNTIYF
abundance: .; j_gene: TRBJ1-3; d_gene: .; v_gene: TRBV7-7; CDR3nt: TGTGCCAGCAGCTTAGGCGTCGGAAACACCATATATTTT; CDR3aa: CASSLGVGNTIYF
abundance: .; j_gene: TRBJ2-2; d_gene: .; v_gene: TRBV5-8; CDR3nt: TGTGCCAGCAGAAGGGTGATAGCAGGGGCCGGGGAGCTGTTTTTT; CDR3aa: CASRRVIAGAGELFF
abundance: .; j_gene: TRBJ2-1; d_gene: .; v_gene: TRBV9; CDR3nt: TGTGCCAGCGGAAGTCAGAGACTGACCTCCAATGAGCAGTTCTTC; CDR3aa: CASGSQRLTSNEQFF
abundance: .; j_gene: TRBJ1-5; d_gene: .; v_gene: TRBV7-6; CDR3nt: TGTGCCAGCAGCCCAGGGGCGGGGGGTCAGCCCCAGCATTTT; CDR3aa: CASSPGAGGQPQHF
abundance: few; j_gene: TRBJ2-7; d_gene: TRBD1; v_gene: TRBV7-9; CDR3nt: TGTGCCAGCAGCTTAGCGTCCCCAACAGGGGCATACGAGCAGTACTTC; CDR3aa: CASSLASPTGAYEQYF
abundance: .; j_gene: TRBJ1-1; d_gene: .; v_gene: TRBV6-5; CDR3nt: TGTGCCAGCAGTTACCTCGGGGAGCCGACAGCTTTCTTT; CDR3aa: CASSYLGEPTAFF
abundance: .; j_gene: TRBJ2-1; d_gene: .; v_gene: TRBV7-3; CDR3nt: TGTGCCAGCAGCCTGAACACAGGGATATCGCAGTTCTTC; CDR3aa: CASSLNTGISQFF
abundance: .; j_gene: TRBJ2-7; d_gene: TRBD1; v_gene: TRBV6-5; CDR3nt: TGTGCCAGCAGGGAGACAGGGAACCACGAGCAGTACTTC; CDR3aa: CASRETGNHEQYF
abundance: .; j_gene: TRBJ1-5; d_gene: TRBD1; v_gene: TRBV27; CDR3nt: TGTGCCAGCAGTACGGGACAGGGGGTTCAGCCCCAGCATTTT; CDR3aa: CASSTGQGVQPQHF
abundance: .; j_gene: TRBJ1-1; d_gene: TRBD1; v_gene: TRBV6-6; CDR3nt: TGTGCCAGCAGTTGGGGACAGGGTTACACTGAAGCTTTCTTT; CDR3aa: CASSWGQGYTEAFF
abundance: .; j_gene: TRBJ1-1; d_gene: .; v_gene: TRBV2; CDR3nt: TGTGCCAGCAAAGACAACATGAACACTGAAGCTTTCTTT; CDR3aa: CASKDNMNTEAFF
abundance: once; j_gene: TRBJ2-2; d_gene: .; v_gene: TRBV6-5; CDR3nt: TGTGCCAGCAGTTACTCCGGGGTCACCGGGGAGCTGTTTTTT; CDR3aa: CASSYSGVTGELFF
abundance: .; j_gene: TRBJ2-7; d_gene: TRBD2; v_gene: TRBV6-1; CDR3nt: TGTGCCAGCATTATTACTAGCGGGAGCCCCTACGAGCAGTACTTC; CDR3aa: CASIITSGSPYEQYF